This T cell receptor (beta chain) was sequenced in a study of OX40 agonist ivuxolimab in advanced cancers. The method was immunoSEQ multiplex PCR; TCRdb's version includes in-frame clones alone and lacks a portion of them. The sample includes fewer than 90,000 clones, approximately 90% seen only once; the top ten take approximately 2.9%. This receptor was identified in an adult with an advanced solid tumor such as melanoma, head and neck, liver or kidney cancer. The specimen comprised CD4+ or CD8+ T cells sorted from blood, sampled in a trial of the OX40 agonist ivuxolimab.

The CDR3 spells CASSVGERGPGETQYF. The CDR3 nucleotides read TGCGCCAGCAGCGTCGGGGAGAGAGGGCCTGGGGAGACCCAGTACTTC. The chain couples TRBV5-1 to TRBJ2-5; possibly TRBD2 for D (5 bases). CDR3 length equals 16 residues. In germline, CDR1 is SGHRS, CDR2 YFSETQ. Trimming took off 4 bases at V and 5 bases at J, with 21 bases between the two ends.